This section outlines one T cell receptor (beta chain) sequence together with its context. What was amplified from RNA transcripts were TCR beta CDR3 regions. With the HTBI primer set, the TCR CDR3 went through a first round of RT-PCR. A single record per CDR3 protein comes from TCRdb applying MiXCR to the multiplex PCR reads. Of under 350,000 distinct CDR3 sequences listed, 25% to 30% are singletons. This CDR3 comprises 14 residues. Germline values: CDR1 SGHTA, CDR2 FQGNSA. V lost 5 bases and J 5 bases, leaving 16 bases between the germline ends. This sample was taken from a study of T cells in Graves' hyperthyroidism and ophthalmopathy.

Sequencing was done on a sample of blood. This receptor was identified in a man aged 35-49 years with Graves' hyperthyroidism that later progressed to Graves' ophthalmopathy. The chain employs TRBV7-2 and TRBJ2-7; possibly TRBD2 for D (6 bases). CDR3 amino acids: CASSQTPGGNEQYF. The CDR3 DNA sequence: TGTGCCAGCAGCCAAACCCCCGGAGGGAACGAGCAGTACTTC.